Sequencing of this TCR beta chain was carried out in a study of T cell repertoires in cytomegalovirus infection. About the research overall: Matching HLA type and CMV infection were both indicated by public TCR beta signatures.

TCRdb ran MiXCR on the reads and lists one entry per CDR3 protein. Of around 740,000 distinct CDR3 sequences in the sample, 35% to 40% were seen once. Germline CDR1 is DFQATT and CDR2 is SNEGSKA (reference sequence). V gave up 2 bases and J gave up 3 bases; unmatched junction bases: 1. The CDR3 is 13 residues long. General study findings and limits: Of the TCR beta families, the public ones yielded a cumulative frequency that identified carriers of CMV plus the relevant HLA. Within the response measured ex vivo, HLA-C-restricted CMV-specific TCR beta clonotypes were dominant.

This clonotype has a single count. What it recognizes is unknown. The sequence was obtained from a human donor in good health (CMV status not recorded). Some clones in this sample may be carry-over from other donors' samples. The J gene is TRBJ1-5, the V gene TRBV20-1; 7 positions match TRBD1. Sample: PBMCs. CDR3 DNA: TGCAGTGCTAGAAAGGGGGCCAATCAGCCCCAGCATTTT. Translation gives CSARKGANQPQHF.